The rows below give T cell receptor beta chains drawn from one sample of a study of T cell changes during pregnancy in multiple sclerosis. The data were produced by immunoSEQ multiplex PCR, yet TCRdb's version contains in-frame clones alone and is incomplete. The sample has about 36,000 clones, about 92% seen once. Here the sequenced sample was CD4+ T cells from peripheral blood mononuclear cells, taken in the third trimester of pregnancy. These receptors all stem from a female donor in good health, enrolled as a control in a pregnancy study. CDR3s include the opening cysteine and the closing phenylalanine or tryptophan. A D gene is named only where the DNA matches it firmly. Clone size is stated in some rows and not others, as once, few, many or a class when expanded.

>11|few|-|TRBJ1-2|TRBV19
CASSLDRSYTF
TGTGCCAGTAGTCTCGACAGAAGCTACACCTTC
>17|-|TRBD1|TRBJ1-2|TRBV27
CASTSTRTGGPTYGYTF
TGTGCCAGCACCTCAACTAGGACAGGGGGCCCAACCTATGGCTACACCTTC
>15|-|TRBD2|TRBJ2-2|TRBV28
CASSLGGANTGELFF
TGTGCCAGCAGTTTGGGGGGGGCGAACACCGGGGAGCTGTTTTTT
>16|once|TRBD2|TRBJ2-5|TRBV7-7
CASSLAFAGRLGAQYF
TGTGCTAGCAGCTTAGCGTTCGCCGGGAGGTTGGGAGCCCAGTACTTC
>14|-|-|TRBJ1-1|TRBV28
CASSLRTKNTEAFF
TGTGCCAGCAGTTTGAGAACGAAGAACACTGAAGCTTTCTTT
>16|once|TRBD1|TRBJ1-5|TRBV19
CASSARDRGPDQPQHF
TGTGCCAGTAGTGCCCGGGACAGGGGACCCGATCAGCCCCAGCATTTT
>12|-|TRBD2|TRBJ2-3|TRBV29-1
CSVGRAADTQYF
TGCAGCGTAGGGAGGGCGGCAGATACGCAGTATTTT
>14|-|-|TRBJ2-6|TRBV28
CASSASSGANVLTF
TGTGCCAGCAGTGCCAGCTCTGGGGCCAACGTCCTGACTTTC
>15|-|-|TRBJ2-2|TRBV7-3
CASSSTVGWVGELFF
TGTGCCAGCAGCTCCACAGTGGGCTGGGTCGGGGAGCTGTTTTTT
>16|-|TRBD1|TRBJ2-7|TRBV18
CASSPQVGQGVYEQYF
TGTGCCAGCTCACCACAGGTGGGACAGGGGGTATACGAGCAGTACTTC
>18|-|TRBD2|TRBJ2-1|TRBV5-1
CASSLVALAGGSHNEQFF
TGCGCCAGCAGCTTGGTCGCGTTAGCGGGGGGGTCTCACAATGAGCAGTTCTTC
>15|-|TRBD2|TRBJ2-3|TRBV6-5
CASSWRGASTDTQYF
TGTGCCAGCAGTTGGCGGGGGGCTAGCACAGATACGCAGTATTTT
>15|-|-|TRBJ1-2|TRBV7-6
CASSPTVIGRDGYTF
TGTGCCAGCAGCCCCACGGTCATAGGGAGAGATGGCTACACCTTC
>17|-|TRBD1|TRBJ2-1|TRBV7-2
CASSLGTGKGANNEQFF
TGTGCCAGCAGTTTGGGGACAGGGAAGGGGGCCAACAATGAGCAGTTCTTC
>12|-|TRBD1|TRBJ1-4|TRBV29-1
CSVEQGAGKLFF
TGCAGCGTGGAACAGGGGGCAGGAAAACTGTTTTTT
>16|-|TRBD1|TRBJ1-5|TRBV4-1
CASSQVAQGYREPQHF
TGCGCCAGCAGCCAGGTTGCACAGGGGTACCGGGAGCCCCAGCATTTT
>16|-|TRBD2|TRBJ2-3|TRBV4-2
CASSQVSSGATDTQYF
TGTGCCAGCAGCCAAGTCTCTAGCGGGGCCACAGATACGCAGTATTTT
>15|-|TRBD2|TRBJ2-3|TRBV5-4
CASSRTSGGTDTQYF
TGTGCCAGCAGCCGGACTAGCGGGGGCACAGATACGCAGTATTTT
>14|-|-|TRBJ1-1|TRBV5-1
CASSFPELNTEAFF
TGCGCCAGCAGCTTCCCGGAACTAAACACTGAAGCTTTCTTT
>14|-|-|TRBJ1-5|TRBV6-5
CASSYAGFNQPQHF
TGTGCCAGCAGTTACGCGGGGTTCAATCAGCCCCAGCATTTT
>17|-|TRBD1|TRBJ1-3|TRBV5-1
CASQTGGPTRSGNTIYF
TGCGCCAGCCAGACAGGGGGCCCTACCCGCTCTGGAAACACCATATATTTT
>15|-|TRBD1|TRBJ2-5|TRBV27
CASSPLDRFQETQYF
TGTGCCAGCAGTCCTCTGGACAGGTTCCAAGAGACCCAGTACTTC
>13|-|TRBD1|TRBJ2-4|TRBV28
CASRPTGAALQYF
TGTGCCAGCAGACCCACAGGGGCCGCTCTTCAGTACTTC
>14|-|-|TRBJ2-5|TRBV5-4
CASSLVEGRETQYF
TGTGCCAGCAGCTTGGTGGAGGGGAGGGAGACCCAGTACTTC
>15|-|-|TRBJ2-5|TRBV5-4
CASSPFGGRDKTQYF
TGTGCCAGCAGCCCCTTTGGAGGGCGCGATAAGACCCAGTACTTC
>13|-|-|TRBJ1-1|TRBV2
CASNQQGNTEAFF
TGTGCCAGCAACCAACAGGGGAACACTGAAGCTTTCTTT
>14|-|TRBD1|TRBJ1-1|TRBV10-3
CAISRTGHNTEAFF
TGTGCCATCAGTCGGACAGGACACAACACTGAAGCTTTCTTT
>15|-|-|TRBJ1-6|TRBV7-6
CASSLYAGENSPLHF
TGTGCCAGCAGCTTATATGCTGGGGAGAATTCACCCCTCCACTTT
>16|-|TRBD1|TRBJ1-5|TRBV27
CASSGLGQDSNQPQHF
TGTGCCAGCAGTGGGTTGGGACAGGATAGCAATCAGCCCCAGCATTTT